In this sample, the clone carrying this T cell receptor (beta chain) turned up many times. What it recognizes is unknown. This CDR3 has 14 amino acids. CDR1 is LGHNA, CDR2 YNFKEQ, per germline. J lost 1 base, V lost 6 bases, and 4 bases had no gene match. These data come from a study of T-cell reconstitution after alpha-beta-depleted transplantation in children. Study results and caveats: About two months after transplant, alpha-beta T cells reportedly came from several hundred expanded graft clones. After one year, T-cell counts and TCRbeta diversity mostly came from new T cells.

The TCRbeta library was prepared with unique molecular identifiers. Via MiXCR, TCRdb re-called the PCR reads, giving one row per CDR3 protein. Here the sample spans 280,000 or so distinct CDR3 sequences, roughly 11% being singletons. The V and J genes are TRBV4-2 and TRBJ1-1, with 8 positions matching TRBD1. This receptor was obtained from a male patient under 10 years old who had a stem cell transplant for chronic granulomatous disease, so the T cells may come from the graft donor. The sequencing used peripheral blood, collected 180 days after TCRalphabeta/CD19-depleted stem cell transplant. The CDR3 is CASSRTGGNTEAFF. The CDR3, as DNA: TGTGCCAGCAGTCGTACAGGGGGGAACACTGAAGCTTTCTTT.